The T cell receptor beta chain under discussion was sequenced for a study of blood T cell repertoires in COVID-19. For the study at large: COVID-19 samples, acute and convalescent, were from the United States, Italy and Spain. From T cells, B-cell-depleted T cells, or PBMCs came the material, which was cDNA or gDNA.

In the study's own analysis: The authors estimated nucleated cell counts from reference gene primer amplification. Clones were sequenced by immunoSEQ multiplex PCR, and TCRdb holds only the in-frame ones, with some missing. D and trimming come from the DNA, and the V and J calls and clone size come from that table. The repertoire consists of about 100,000 clones, with 80% to 90% occurring once and the leading ten covering roughly 32%. The junction had 3 bases not matched to a gene; V was cut back by 0 bases and J by 4 bases. Germline values: CDR1 SGDLS, CDR2 YYNGEE. The CDR3 covers 14 residues. The chain links TRBV9 to TRBJ2-5, with 7 bases that match TRBD2. The source is a woman of 80 years or more with acute or convalescent COVID-19. Sequenced material: peripheral blood. The CDR3 region has the DNA TGTGCCAGCAGCGTAGCGCCTAGCGGAGAGACCCAGTACTTC. Translation: CASSVAPSGETQYF.